Listed below are T cell receptor beta chains from one sample, sequenced in a study of blood T cell repertoires in COVID-19. Profiling relied on immunoSEQ multiplex PCR, and the TCRdb table lists in-frame clones only, not all of them. The table shows about 9,900 clones, with around three quarters occurring only once. Source material: peripheral blood. The receptors stem from a human donor in a cohort sampled during active COVID-19. The CDR3 runs from the conserved cysteine through the conserved F or W. Clone size is shown for a subset of rows, as once, few, many or a class of expanded clone.

TRBV7-2,NA,TRBJ1-2,CASSLGQFNYGYTF
TRBV19,NA,TRBJ2-1,CASSRIPGLSYNEQFF
TRBV20-1,NA,TRBJ1-5,CSASAPGTGVFQPQHF
TRBV28,NA,TRBJ1-1,CASSGRGSTEAFF
TRBV6-6,few,TRBJ2-7,CASSYYPGADYEQYF
TRBV19,NA,TRBJ1-5,CASSKLAGGLNQPQHF
TRBV10-1,once,TRBJ2-3,CASSDGGGGLGADTQYF
TRBV7-9,few,TRBJ1-2,CASSPTAQANYGYTF
TRBV6-5,NA,TRBJ2-7,CASSAPSTDPYGYF
TRBV6-5,NA,TRBJ2-7,CASTRDRGYEQYF
TRBV21-1,once,TRBJ2-3,CASSKAGTGQGGDTQYF
TRBV28,NA,TRBJ1-1,CASSLYRAEAFF
TRBV5-1,hyperexpanded,TRBJ1-5,CASSLEGAGYQPQHF
TRBV23-1,NA,TRBJ2-7,CASGLRDSAILYEQYF
TRBV19,NA,TRBJ1-5,CASTDRGGIINQPQHF
TRBV5-1,NA,TRBJ2-7,CASSHANGGYEQYF
TRBV6-6,NA,TRBJ2-7,CASRSPRGQGSYEQYF
TRBV21-1,NA,TRBJ1-4,CASSKARGADEKLFF
TRBV28,NA,TRBJ2-2,CASSLRLGRATSTGELFF
TRBV7-2,NA,TRBJ2-7,CASRFLGGDRSYEQYF
TRBV5-4,once,TRBJ1-2,CASSLGGQGDYGYTF
TRBV11-3,NA,TRBJ2-1,CASSSPGGGHNEQFF
TRBV2,NA,TRBJ2-7,CASGRQGPYEQYF
TRBV10-3,NA,TRBJ2-7,CAIRGTGDSYEQYF
TRBV6-5,NA,TRBJ2-2,CASRWTGGSGELFF
TRBV5-8,NA,TRBJ1-6,CASSETLSSYNSPLHF
TRBV2,NA,TRBJ1-5,CASTRDRIDNQPQHF
TRBV19,few,TRBJ2-7,CASSLTTGTGGEQYF
TRBV19,NA,TRBJ1-5,CASSTGQPSHQPQHF
TRBV27,NA,TRBJ1-6,CASSLSPVRNSPLHF
TRBV7-3,NA,TRBJ2-5,CASSPQGVGTQYF
TRBV29-1,NA,TRBJ1-1,CSVEGQGSPEAFF
TRBV19,NA,TRBJ1-4,CASSIRGRNEKLFF
TRBV3-1/TRBV3-2,once,TRBJ2-3,CASSQGGGLANTDTQYF
TRBV7-9,once,TRBJ2-2,CASSLVRILKTGELFF
TRBV12-3/TRBV12-4,NA,TRBJ1-1,CASSLSENTEAFF
TRBV24-1,few,TRBJ2-1,CATSRGQNNEQFF
TRBV27,NA,TRBJ2-2,CASSTDRVDTGELFF
TRBV28,once,TRBJ1-2,CASSVTGGFGYTF
TRBV4-2,NA,TRBJ2-7,CASSQDPAGGIPRYEQYF
TRBV20-1,NA,TRBJ2-5,CSAQGQETQYF
TRBV2,NA,TRBJ1-3,CASSEPRSGNTIYF
TRBV28,once,TRBJ2-5,CASGPPGDRGRSETQYF
TRBV11-3,few,TRBJ2-3,CASSTRSGARTDTQYF
TRBV5-1,NA,TRBJ2-7,CASSVGPGNEQYF
TRBV5-1,NA,TRBJ2-1,CASSLAIIPAGGQSYNEQFF
TRBV4-1,NA,TRBJ1-2,CASSRSGTGEGPGYTF
TRBV19,NA,TRBJ1-5,CASSIQRGVEGNQPQHF
TRBV11-2,NA,TRBJ1-4,CASSFRETARNEKLFF
TRBV2,NA,TRBJ2-5,CASSAGTSSKETQYF
TRBV7-9,NA,TRBJ2-2,CASSWGVMAGELFF